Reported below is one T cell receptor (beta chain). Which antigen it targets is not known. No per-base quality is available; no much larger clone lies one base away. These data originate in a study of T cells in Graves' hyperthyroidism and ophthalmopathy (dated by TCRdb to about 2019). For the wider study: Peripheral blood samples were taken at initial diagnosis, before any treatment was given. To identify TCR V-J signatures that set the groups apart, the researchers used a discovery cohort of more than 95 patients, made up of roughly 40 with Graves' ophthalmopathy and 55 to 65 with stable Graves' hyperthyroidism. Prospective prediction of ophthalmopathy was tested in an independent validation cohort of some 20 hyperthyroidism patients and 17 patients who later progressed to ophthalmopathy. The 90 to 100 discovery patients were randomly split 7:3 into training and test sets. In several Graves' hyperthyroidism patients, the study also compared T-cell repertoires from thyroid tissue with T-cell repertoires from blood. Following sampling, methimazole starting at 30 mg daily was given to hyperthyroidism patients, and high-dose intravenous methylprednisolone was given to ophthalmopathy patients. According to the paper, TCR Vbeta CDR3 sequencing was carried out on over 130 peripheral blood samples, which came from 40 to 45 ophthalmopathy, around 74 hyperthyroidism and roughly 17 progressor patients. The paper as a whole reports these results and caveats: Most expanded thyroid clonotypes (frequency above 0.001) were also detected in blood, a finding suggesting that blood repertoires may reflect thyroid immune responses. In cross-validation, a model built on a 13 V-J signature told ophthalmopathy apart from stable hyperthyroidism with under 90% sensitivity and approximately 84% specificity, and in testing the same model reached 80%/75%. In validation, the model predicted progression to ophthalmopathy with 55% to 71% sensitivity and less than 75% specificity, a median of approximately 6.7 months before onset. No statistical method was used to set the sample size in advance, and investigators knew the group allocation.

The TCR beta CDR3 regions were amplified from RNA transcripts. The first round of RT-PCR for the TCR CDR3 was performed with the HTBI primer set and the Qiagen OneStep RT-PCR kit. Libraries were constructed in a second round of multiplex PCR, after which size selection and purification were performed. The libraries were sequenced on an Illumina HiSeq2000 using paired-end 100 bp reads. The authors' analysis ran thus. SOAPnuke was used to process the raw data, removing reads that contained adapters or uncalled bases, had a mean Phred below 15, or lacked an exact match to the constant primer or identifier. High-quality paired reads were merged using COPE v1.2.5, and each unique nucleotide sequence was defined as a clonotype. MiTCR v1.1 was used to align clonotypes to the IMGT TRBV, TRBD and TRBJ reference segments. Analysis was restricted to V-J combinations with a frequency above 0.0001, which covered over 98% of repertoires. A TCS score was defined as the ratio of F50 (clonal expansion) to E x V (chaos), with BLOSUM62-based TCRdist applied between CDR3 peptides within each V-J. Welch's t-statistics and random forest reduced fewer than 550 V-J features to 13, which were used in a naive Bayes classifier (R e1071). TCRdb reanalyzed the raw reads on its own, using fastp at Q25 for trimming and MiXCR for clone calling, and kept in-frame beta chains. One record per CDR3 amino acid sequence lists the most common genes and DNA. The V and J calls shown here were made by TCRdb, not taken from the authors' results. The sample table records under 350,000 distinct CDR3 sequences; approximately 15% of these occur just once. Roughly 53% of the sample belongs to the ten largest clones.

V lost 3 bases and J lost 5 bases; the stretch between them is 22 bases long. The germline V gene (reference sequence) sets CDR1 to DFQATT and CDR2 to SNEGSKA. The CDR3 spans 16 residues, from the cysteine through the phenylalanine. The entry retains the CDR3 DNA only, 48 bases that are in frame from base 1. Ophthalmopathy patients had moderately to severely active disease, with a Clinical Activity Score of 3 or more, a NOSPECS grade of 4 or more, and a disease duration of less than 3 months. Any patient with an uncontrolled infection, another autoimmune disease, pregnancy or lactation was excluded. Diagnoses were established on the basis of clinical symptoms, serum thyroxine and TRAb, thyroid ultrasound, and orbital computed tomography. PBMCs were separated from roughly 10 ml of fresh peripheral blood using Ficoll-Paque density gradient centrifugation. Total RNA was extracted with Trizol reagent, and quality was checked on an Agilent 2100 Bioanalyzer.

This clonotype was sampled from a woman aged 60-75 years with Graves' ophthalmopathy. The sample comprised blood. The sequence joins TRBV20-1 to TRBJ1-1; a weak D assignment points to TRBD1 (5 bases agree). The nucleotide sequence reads TGCAGTGCTAGCGACGCTACGCGGGACCCGGAGACTGAAGCTTTCTTT. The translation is CSASDATRDPETEAFF.